Below are 29 T cell receptor beta chains sequenced from a single sample in a study of response to subunit inactivated influenza vaccine. In TCRdb, the RT-PCR reads were re-called with MiXCR into one record per CDR3 protein. The sample has roughly 670,000 distinct CDR3 sequences; 14% are singletons. The sample here was PBMCs from blood, taken 14 days before vaccination. All receptors come from a man in his fifties who received an inactivated influenza vaccine.

This clonotype has more than one count but fewer than ten. The V and J genes are TRBV2 and TRBJ2-2; the match to TRBD1 covers 9 bases. The trim removed 4 bases at V and 4 bases at J, leaving 10 bases unmatched. The CDR3 runs 17 residues. Looked up from germline, CDR1 is SNHLY and CDR2 is FYNNEI. The CDR3 loop reads CASSAGPGTGITGELFF. The CDR3 DNA is TGTGCCAGCAGTGCAGGGCCCGGGACAGGGATCACCGGGGAGCTGTTTTTT.

This clonotype has more than one count but fewer than ten. The chain recombines TRBV24-1 with TRBJ2-5, with TRBD1 matching over 7 bases. Looked up from germline, CDR1 is KGHDR and CDR2 is SFDVKD. With 4 bases clipped from V and 5 bases from J, the junction kept 6 bases outside the gene matches. The CDR3 runs to 14 residues. In DNA form, the CDR3 reads TGTGCCACCAGTGAAACAGGGGTCGGCGAGACCCAGTACTTC. This sequence encodes CATSETGVGETQYF.

This clonotype was observed a handful of times. The genes are TRBV29-1 and TRBJ1-1, with D perhaps matching TRBD1 (5 bases). This CDR3 is 12 amino acids long. V was clipped by 5 bases and J by 11 bases, with 18 bases between them. CDR1 is SQVTM and CDR2 is ANQGSEA in the germline V gene. DNA of the CDR3: TGCAGCGTTCAAGGAGGGGCGCGGGTCGCTTTCTTT. Residues: CSVQGGARVAFF.

The chain uses TRBV11-2 and TRBJ1-2, with D unclear. Per the germline V gene, CDR1 is SGHAT and CDR2 is FQNNGV. Trimming left V 7 bases short and J 1 base short, with 13 bases between. The CDR3 extends over 14 amino acids. CDR3 residues: CASTLLFRNYGYTF. CDR3 in DNA: TGTGCCAGCACCCTGCTCTTCCGTAACTATGGCTACACCTTC.

This clonotype has a handful of counts. The chain employs TRBV6-1 and TRBJ1-5, with a tentative D call TRBD1 (5 bases). V lost 3 bases and J 4 bases, leaving 7 bases between the germline ends. The CDR3 consists of 13 residues. Germline V gene sequence: CDR1 MNHNS, CDR2 SASEGT. The CDR3 protein is CASSDWGNQPQHF. CDR3 DNA sequence: TGTGCCAGCAGTGATTGGGGGAATCAGCCCCAGCATTTT.

The sample holds a few counts of this clonotype. The chain joins TRBV20-1 to TRBJ1-2, with D uncertain. This CDR3 is built from 13 residues. Germline V gene lookup returns CDR1 DFQATT and CDR2 SNEGSKA (reference sequence). Trimming removed 2 bases from V and 1 base from J, with 8 bases in between. CDR3 sequence: CSARPWDNYGYTF. DNA for the CDR3: TGCAGTGCTAGACCCTGGGATAACTATGGCTACACCTTC.

V gene TRBV7-2 combines with J gene TRBJ2-1, with unresolved D. V was pared by 4 bases and J by 8 bases, with 9 bases between. CDR3 length: 12 residues. In germline, CDR1 is SGHTA, CDR2 FQGNSA. For the CDR3, the DNA is TGTGCCAGCAGCTCCATCGGAGATGAGCAGTTCTTC. It codes for CASSSIGDEQFF.

There are a few counts of this clonotype. V and J are TRBV7-9 and TRBJ1-1; a weak D match, TRBD1 (6 bases). Trimming removed 5 bases at V and 3 bases at J, with 10 bases between. Germline V gene lookup returns CDR1 SEHNR and CDR2 FQNEAQ (reference sequence). This CDR3 spans 13 amino acids. The CDR3 loop is CASSPEGDTEAFF. Written as DNA, the CDR3 is TGTGCCAGCAGCCCCGAGGGGGACACTGAAGCTTTCTTT.

This clonotype was seen a handful of times. V gene TRBV3-1 combines with J gene TRBJ1-6, with 9 bases that match TRBD1. This CDR3 region has 13 residues. The junction had 4 bases not matched to a gene; V was cut back by 6 bases and J by 10 bases. CDR1 is LGHDT and CDR2 is YNNKEL in the germline V gene (reference sequence). The DNA for the CDR3 is TGTGCCAGCAGTGACAGGGGGAGCTCACCCCTCCACTTT. It is translated as CASSDRGSSPLHF. The full variable domain, its missing parts supplied by reference TRBV3-1 and TRBJ1-6, is DTAVSQTPKYLVTQMGNDKSIKCEQNLGHDTMYWYKQDSKKFLKIMFSYNNKELIINETVPNRFSPKSPDKAHLNLHINSLELGDSAVYFCASSDRGSSPLHFGNGTRLTVT.

Ten or more counts support this clonotype. The gene calls are TRBV7-8 and TRBJ2-3, with TRBD2 identical over 12 bases. V gave up 5 bases and J gave up 4 bases; unmatched junction bases: 4. This CDR3 region has 15 residues. Germline CDR1 is SGHVS and CDR2 is FQNEAQ. Here the CDR3 reads CASSPRLAGADTQYF. The DNA for the CDR3 is TGTGCCAGCAGCCCCCGACTAGCGGGAGCAGATACGCAGTATTTT.

This clonotype was seen many times. V is TRBV12-3 or TRBV12-4 and J is TRBJ2-2; 14 bases are shared with TRBD2. The trim removed 6 bases at V and 5 bases at J, leaving 5 bases unmatched. CDR3 length equals 16 residues. The CDR3 nucleotides read TGTGCCAGCAGCCGACTAGCGGGAGGGCCGACCGGGGAGCTGTTTTTT. Translated, it gives CASSRLAGGPTGELFF.

This clonotype was detected many times. This chain uses TRBV25-1 with TRBJ1-1; D remains unclear. The CDR3 runs to 16 residues. Germline CDR1 MGHDK, CDR2 SYGVNS. The V gene lost 1 base and the J gene lost 6 bases, with 18 bases spanning the gap. The CDR3 DNA sequence: TGTGCCAGCAGTGAATTAGTGTCCCTCACCCTAGCTGAAGCTTTCTTT. This translates into CASSELVSLTLAEAFF.

This clonotype was recorded many times. This chain connects TRBV5-1 to TRBJ2-7; D call uncertain. The CDR3 extends over 14 amino acids. V was clipped by 0 bases and J by 2 bases, with 9 bases between them. Per the germline V gene, CDR1 is SGHRS and CDR2 is YFSETQ. The CDR3 nucleotides are TGCGCCAGCAGCTTGGTTGCCCAGGCCTACGAGCAGTACTTC. This gives the protein CASSLVAQAYEQYF.

This clonotype has at least ten counts. This rearrangement joins TRBV6-2 or TRBV6-3 to TRBJ1-1; 11 nucleotides agree with TRBD1. V lost 8 bases, J lost 1 base, and 3 bases stayed unmatched. The CDR3 has 14 amino acids. Germline CDR1 MNHEY, CDR2 SVGEGT. The CDR3 nucleotides read TGTGCCAGCTCCGGACAGGGGGCGAACACTGAAGCTTTCTTT. It encodes CASSGQGANTEAFF.

The CDR3 nucleotides read TGTGCCAGCAAATCACAGGCGGGGACGGAGACCCAGTACTTC. Translating gives CASKSQAGTETQYF. The chain carries TRBV7-2 and TRBJ2-5; tentative D call: TRBD2 (6 bases). Germline CDR1 reads SGHTA; CDR2 reads FQGNSA. The CDR3 runs to 14 residues. V lost 7 bases, J lost 5 bases, and 17 bases lay in between.

Many counts were recorded for this clonotype. CDR3 bases: TGCAGCGTTACAGGGGAGGCTCGCTACACCTTC. It translates to CSVTGEARYTF. This chain links TRBV29-1 with TRBJ1-2, with 7 bases matching TRBD1. The CDR3 loop spans 11 amino acids. The V gene end was trimmed by 5 bases and the J gene end by 9 bases; junction bases not matched to a gene: 6. Germline V gene data show CDR1 as SQVTM and CDR2 as ANQGSEA.

This clonotype appeared a few times. The chain joins TRBV4-2 to TRBJ2-7, with 9 bases identical to TRBD2. Germline lookup yields CDR1 LGHNA and CDR2 YNFKEQ. V trimming: 5 bases; J trimming: 5 bases; junction bases outside the gene matches: 4. The CDR3 length is 13 residues. Written as DNA, the CDR3 is TGTGCCAGCAGCGCCCAGCGGGAGGACGAGCAGTACTTC. It encodes CASSAQREDEQYF.

The sample holds many counts of this clonotype. The genes are TRBV2 and TRBJ2-3; 14 bases are shared with TRBD2. With 4 bases clipped from V and 2 bases from J, the junction kept 2 bases outside the gene matches. CDR1 SNHLY and CDR2 FYNNEI come from the germline V gene. The CDR3 extends over 16 amino acids. In DNA form, the CDR3 reads TGTGCCAGCAGTGGGGGACTAGCGGGGGACACAGATACGCAGTATTTT. Protein: CASSGGLAGDTDTQYF.

The rearrangement joins TRBV30 to TRBJ2-1; 11 positions match TRBD1. The CDR3 loop spans 17 amino acids. With V trimmed by 4 bases and J by 0 bases, 8 bases remained unmatched. Germline V gene sequence: CDR1 GTSNPN, CDR2 SVGIG (reference sequence). The CDR3 DNA reads as TGTGCCTGGATAAAGGACAGGGGGCTTAGCTCCTACAATGAGCAGTTCTTC. Residues: CAWIKDRGLSSYNEQFF.

The V call is TRBV5-1, the J call TRBJ1-2; the D is unclear. The CDR3 loop spans 13 amino acids. Between the trimmed V and J ends, which lost 1 base and 4 bases, there was a span of 8 bases. CDR1 is SGHRS, CDR2 YFSETQ, per germline. CDR3: CASSLSQSYGYTF. DNA for the CDR3: TGCGCCAGCAGCTTGAGCCAGAGCTATGGCTACACCTTC. The full variable domain, its missing parts supplied by reference TRBV5-1 and TRBJ1-2, is KAGVTQTPRYLIKTRGQQVTLSCSPISGHRSVSWYQQTPGQGLQFLFEYFSETQRNKGNFPGRFSGRQFSNSRSEMNVSTLELGDSALYLCASSLSQSYGYTFGSGTRLTVV.

The V and J genes are TRBV29-1 and TRBJ2-1; weak D call: TRBD1 (6 bases). There are 16 residues in the CDR3. V shed 0 bases and J shed 1 base, with 13 bases lying between them. CDR1 is SQVTM, CDR2 ANQGSEA, per germline. The CDR3 is CSVEDRTESSYNEQFF. The CDR3 DNA reads TGCAGCGTTGAAGATCGGACAGAGAGTTCCTACAATGAGCAGTTCTTC.

The chain has TRBV27 and TRBJ2-1; no clear D. V was trimmed by 3 bases and J by 0 bases, leaving 12 bases between them. The CDR3 is 16 residues long. The germline V gene has CDR1 MNHEY and CDR2 SMNVEV (reference sequence). CDR3: CASSFNRLSSYNEQFF. CDR3 coding DNA: TGTGCCAGCAGTTTCAACCGACTTAGCTCCTACAATGAGCAGTTCTTC.

J is TRBJ2-3 and V is TRBV10-3; 8 bases fit TRBD2. This CDR3 region has 18 residues. From germline, CDR1 is ENHRY and CDR2 SYGVKD. J gave up 5 bases and V 8 bases, and 21 bases lay outside the gene matches. For the CDR3, the DNA is TGTGCCATCTCATCAAGCGGGAGAATTGCGAGCTCGAGAGATACGCAGTATTTT. Its protein is CAISSSGRIASSRDTQYF.

The chain joins TRBV6-2 or TRBV6-3 to TRBJ2-7, with a weak D call TRBD1 (6 bases). CDR1 and CDR2 (germline): MNHEY, SVGEGT. Trimming removed 4 bases from V and 3 bases from J, with 10 bases in between. CDR3 length: 13 residues. CDR3 loop: CASSSRQDYEQYF. CDR3 bases: TGTGCCAGCAGTTCACGACAGGACTACGAGCAGTACTTC.

This clonotype was detected a few times. The rearrangement joins TRBV12-3 or TRBV12-4 to TRBJ2-3, with 9 bases matching TRBD2. V shed 7 bases, J shed 3 bases, and the junction held 5 bases outside the gene matches. This CDR3 has 14 amino acids. CDR3 in amino acids: CASKASGTTDTQYF. CDR3 in DNA: TGTGCCAGCAAGGCTAGCGGGACGACAGATACGCAGTATTTT.

This clonotype came up many times. The V gene is TRBV20-1, the J gene TRBJ2-7; 11 nucleotides agree with TRBD2. This CDR3 has 16 amino acids. Germline CDR1 is DFQATT and CDR2 is SNEGSKA (reference sequence). V dropped 0 bases and J dropped 3; count of bases not matched to a gene: 7. This CDR3 is CSARDLLAGANYEQYF. For the CDR3, the DNA is TGCAGTGCTAGAGATTTACTAGCGGGAGCGAACTACGAGCAGTACTTC.

CDR3 sequence: CASSLARAGTEAFF. The CDR3 DNA is TGCGCCAGCAGCTTGGCTCGGGCCGGAACTGAAGCTTTCTTT. The chain couples TRBV5-1 to TRBJ1-1; D unresolved. Germline CDR1 reads SGHRS; CDR2 reads YFSETQ. Trimming pared 0 bases from V and 5 bases from J, leaving 11 bases between. This CDR3 has 14 amino acids.

This clonotype was seen a few times. This rearrangement joins TRBV20-1 to TRBJ2-7; possibly TRBD1 or TRBD2 for D (5 bases each). Germline V lookup: CDR1 DFQATT, CDR2 SNEGSKA (reference sequence). CDR3 length: 14 amino acids. Trimming took 1 base from V and 0 from J, leaving 10 bases between them. The chain's CDR3 is CSARVGPNSYEQYF. In nucleotides, the CDR3 is TGCAGTGCTAGAGTGGGACCGAACTCCTACGAGCAGTACTTC.

The chain carries TRBV7-2 and TRBJ2-7; 8 bases are a match to TRBD1. This CDR3 has 13 residues. With V trimmed by 4 bases and J by 5 bases, 4 bases remained unmatched. Germline CDR1 SGHTA, CDR2 FQGNSA. The CDR3 sequence is CASSSQGAHEQYF. CDR3 nucleotide sequence: TGTGCCAGCAGCTCCCAGGGGGCGCACGAGCAGTACTTC.